This T cell receptor beta chain was retrieved from a study of beta chain features in type 1 diabetes. In the study overall: All samples together contributed 100 million to 120 million sorted cells for examination. Study observations and caveats: Whether TCRB rearrangement is influenced by HLA type went unresolved here.

A single heparinised draw of about 120 mL on average was taken per donor. A sort by CD45RO/CCR7/CD25/CD127/CD95/CD27 yielded CD4+ naive, central memory, regulatory and stem cell-like memory cells. The length of the CDR3 is 14 residues. From germline, CDR1 is MDHEN and CDR2 SYDVKM. Trimming shortened V by 3 bases and J by 2 bases, and 11 bases separated the two germline ends. The whole isolated RNA underwent reverse transcription, so sequencing captured expressed TCRB transcripts. The protocol was immunoSEQ multiplex PCR, while the TCRdb copy is restricted to in-frame clones and leaves out a portion. The profile shows around 310,000 clones, 11% of them singletons. This clone was seen only a few times. Its antigen is as yet unknown.

The sequenced material came from naive CD4+ T cells from blood. This chain connects TRBV28 to TRBJ2-7; D ambiguous. This receptor was identified in a woman aged 30 to 39 in good health. CDR3 in amino acids: CASSFSPFPYEQYF. CDR3 DNA: TGTGCCAGCAGTTTTAGCCCTTTCCCCTACGAGCAGTACTTC. The full variable domain, completed using reference TRBV28 and TRBJ2-7, is DVKVTQSSRYLVKRTGEKVFLECVQDMDHENMFWYRQDPGLGLRLIYFSYDVKMKEKGDIPEGYSVSREKKERFSLILESASTNQTSMYLCASSFSPFPYEQYFGPGTRLTVT.